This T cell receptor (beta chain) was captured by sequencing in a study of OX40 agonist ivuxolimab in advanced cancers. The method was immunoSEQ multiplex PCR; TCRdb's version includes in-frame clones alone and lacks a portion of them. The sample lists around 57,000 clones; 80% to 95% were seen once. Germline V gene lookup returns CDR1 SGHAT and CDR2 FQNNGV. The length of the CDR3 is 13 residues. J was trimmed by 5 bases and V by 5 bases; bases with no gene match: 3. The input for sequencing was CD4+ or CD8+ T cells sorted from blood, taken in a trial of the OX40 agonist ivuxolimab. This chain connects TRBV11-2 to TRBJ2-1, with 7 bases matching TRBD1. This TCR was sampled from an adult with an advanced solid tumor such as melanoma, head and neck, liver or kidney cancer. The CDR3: CASSPGTDNEQFF. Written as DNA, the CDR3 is TGTGCCAGCAGCCCAGGGACAGACAATGAGCAGTTCTTC. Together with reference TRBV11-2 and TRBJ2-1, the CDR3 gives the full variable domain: EAGVAQSPRYKIIEKRQSVAFWCNPISGHATLYWYQQILGQGPKLLIQFQNNGVVDDSQLPKDRFSAERLKGVDSTLKIQPAKLEDSAVYLCASSPGTDNEQFFGPGTRLTVL.